The next 29 T cell receptor beta chains were all read from a single sample in a study of OX40 agonist ivuxolimab in advanced cancers. The library was obtained by the immunoSEQ multiplex PCR assay. This is the immuneACCESS table as TCRdb keeps it, with only in-frame sequences that have V and J called. A part of the clones is gone; compared with another copy, unresolved V genes explain less than half, and the rest is unexplained. For this sample the table gives 1,000 to 1,500 clones, of which around four fifths were detected only once. The ten largest clonotypes hold around 8% of the sample. Sampling was carried out in a trial of the OX40 agonist ivuxolimab. The receptors were sampled from an adult with an advanced solid tumor such as melanoma, head and neck, liver or kidney cancer.

This chain links TRBV6-1 with TRBJ1-5; D is perhaps TRBD1 (5 bases). The length of the CDR3 is 14 residues. CDR1 MNHNS and CDR2 SASEGT come from the germline V gene. Trimming left V 1 base short and J 6 bases short, with 10 bases between. The CDR3 loop reads CASSEGFGGQPQHF. For the CDR3, the DNA is TGTGCCAGCAGTGAAGGTTTTGGGGGTCAGCCCCAGCATTTT.

V is TRBV28 and J is TRBJ1-3, with a weak D call TRBD1 (6 bases). The CDR3 has 15 amino acids. Germline CDR1 MDHEN, CDR2 SYDVKM. V lost 6 bases and J lost 4, with 16 bases in between. CDR3 nucleotide sequence: TGTGCCAGCAGACAGGGAGACAGGACAGGAAACACCATATATTTT. It codes for CASRQGDRTGNTIYF.

The chain has TRBV30 and TRBJ1-5, with 9 bases lining up with TRBD1. The V gene's germline CDR1 is GTSNPN and CDR2 SVGIG (reference sequence). The trim removed 0 bases at V and 5 bases at J, leaving 8 bases unmatched. The CDR3 contains 16 residues. In DNA form, the CDR3 reads TGTGCCTGGAGTGTATTCGGGACAGGGAAAGATCAGCCCCAGCATTTT. Its protein product is CAWSVFGTGKDQPQHF.

The rearrangement uses TRBV6-8 and TRBJ1-2; TRBD1 is a possible D gene (6 bases). Germline V gene lookup returns CDR1 MNHGY and CDR2 SAAAGT. V lost 5 bases and J 8 bases, leaving 18 bases between the germline ends. The CDR3 spans 14 residues. The CDR3 spells CASSHPDRPRGYTF. In nucleotides, the CDR3 is TGTGCCAGCAGTCACCCCGACAGGCCAAGGGGCTACACCTTC.

The chain links TRBV19 to TRBJ1-1; tentatively, D is TRBD1 (5 bases). With 7 bases removed from V and 5 bases from J, the gap between germline ends came to 17 bases. Germline-derived CDR1 and CDR2 are LNHDA and SQIVND (reference sequence). CDR3 size: 14 residues. Here the CDR3 DNA reads TGTGCCAGTACTCATGGGGGGAAAGGGACTGAAGCTTTCTTT. This translates into CASTHGGKGTEAFF.

CDR3 loop: CASSSGQGAEGYTF. In nucleotides, the CDR3 is TGCGCCAGCAGCTCGGGACAGGGGGCGGAAGGCTACACCTTC. This chain joins TRBV5-1 and TRBJ1-2; 12 bases are a match to TRBD1. Germline CDR1 and CDR2: SGHRS and YFSETQ. Trimming cost V 3 bases and J 8 bases; bases outside gene matches: 5. The CDR3 is made up of 14 amino acids.

Only a few counts were recorded for this clone. The chain carries TRBV6-8 and TRBJ2-3, with D unclear. The V end was cut by 1 base, the J end by 1 base, with 3 bases between. The CDR3 is 13 amino acids. The germline CDR1 and CDR2 sequences are MNHGY and SAAAGT. The CDR3 loop reads CASSYYGTDTQYF. The DNA for the CDR3 is TGTGCCAGCAGTTACTACGGCACAGATACGCAGTATTTT.

Concerning this clone itself: A junction end diverges from the germline sequence, so it may reflect a read error. This chain uses TRBV6-4 with TRBJ2-7; no firm D call. The CDR3 has 11 residues. Looked up from germline, CDR1 is MRHNA and CDR2 is SNTAGT. The CDR3 nucleotides read TGTGCCAGCAGTTACTCGAACGAGCAGTACTTC. It is translated as CASSYSNEQYF.

This clone was seen only a few times. The rearrangement links TRBV29-1 to TRBJ2-5; D gene uncertain. V was shortened by 0 bases and J by 5 bases, with 7 bases between the two germline ends. In germline, CDR1 is SQVTM, CDR2 ANQGSEA. The CDR3 covers 12 residues. CDR3 amino acids: CSVEEGRETQYF. CDR3 coding DNA: TGCAGCGTTGAAGAGGGTAGGGAGACCCAGTACTTC.

The table lists this clone with a few counts. The rearrangement uses TRBV11-3 and TRBJ2-5, with 8 nucleotides matching TRBD1. V trimming: 5 bases; J trimming: 5 bases; junction bases outside the gene matches: 10. Germline loops: CDR1 SGHNT, CDR2 YENEEA. The CDR3 sequence is 15 residues long. The DNA for the CDR3 is TGTGCCAGCAGCATTCCAGGGGGCGGAGGGGAGACCCAGTACTTC. Translated: CASSIPGGGGETQYF.

The chain carries TRBV11-3 and TRBJ2-3, with 11 bases aligning to TRBD2. The CDR3 is 16 residues long. V was clipped by 2 bases and J by 2 bases; unmatched bases: 3. Germline V lookup: CDR1 SGHNT, CDR2 YENEEA. CDR3 DNA: TGTGCCAGCAGCTTATTGACTAGCGGGAACACAGATACGCAGTATTTT. Encoded protein: CASSLLTSGNTDTQYF.

The rearrangement joins TRBV7-1 to TRBJ2-2; D uncertain. TRBV7-1 qualifies as an ORF whose function is uncertain. V was clipped by 5 bases and J by 4 bases, with 14 bases between them. This CDR3 spans 15 amino acids. CDR3 protein: CASSASWVGTGELFF. CDR3 DNA: TGTGCCAGCAGCGCGAGCTGGGTGGGCACCGGGGAGCTGTTTTTT.

On this clone: Compared with germline, one end of the junction differs, possibly owing to a read error. The chain uses TRBV15 and TRBJ1-1; 8 bases fit TRBD1. Germline V lookup: CDR1 LNHNV, CDR2 YYDKDF (reference sequence). The CDR3 is made up of 15 amino acids. CDR3 residues: CASSFLQGVYTEAFF. The CDR3 nucleotides are TGTGCCAGCAGCTTTTTACAGGGGGTATACACTGAAGCTTTCTTT. Supplemented by reference TRBV15 and TRBJ1-1, the full variable domain reads DAMVIQNPRYQVTQFGKPVTLSCSQTLNHNVMYWYQQKSSQAPKLLFHYYDKDFNNEADTPDNFQSRRPNTSFCFLDIRSPGLGDTAMYLCASSFLQGVYTEAFFGQGTRLTVV.

J is TRBJ1-5 and V is TRBV6-8; possible D gene TRBD1, 6 bases. Trimming left V 5 bases short and J 5 bases short, with 10 bases between. Germline V gene lookup returns CDR1 MNHGY and CDR2 SAAAGT. The CDR3 is made up of 13 amino acids. The CDR3 DNA reads TGTGCCAGCAGTGGGCACAGGGATCAGCCCCAGCATTTT. It yields the protein CASSGHRDQPQHF.

This chain connects TRBV25-1 to TRBJ2-2; 7 bases are shared with TRBD1. From germline, CDR1 is MGHDK and CDR2 SYGVNS. CDR3 size: 18 residues. J lost 2 bases, V lost 2 bases, and 11 bases had no gene match. The CDR3 DNA follows: TGTGCCAGCAGTGAAGGTTCGGGACAGTCGGACAACACCGGGGAGCTGTTTTTT. This encodes CASSEGSGQSDNTGELFF. Variable domain in full (rest from reference TRBV25-1 and TRBJ2-2): EADIYQTPRYLVIGTGKKITLECSQTMGHDKMYWYQQDPGMELHLIHYSYGVNSTEKGDLSSESTVSRIRTEHFPLTLESARPSHTSQYLCASSEGSGQSDNTGELFFGEGSRLTVL.

The V and J genes are TRBV18 and TRBJ1-5; possibly TRBD1 for D (5 bases). There are 16 residues in the CDR3. The germline V and J ends were trimmed by 3 bases and 6 bases, with 18 bases remaining between them. Germline assignment: CDR1 KGHSH and CDR2 LQKENI. The CDR3 reads CASSPDHIDSSQPQHF. CDR3 nucleotide sequence: TGTGCCAGCTCACCCGACCACATTGACAGTAGTCAGCCCCAGCATTTT.

This clone was observed once. This rearrangement joins TRBV11-3 to TRBJ2-5, with 7 bases that match TRBD2. The CDR3 consists of 16 residues. In germline, CDR1 is SGHNT, CDR2 YENEEA. The ends lost 1 base at V and 1 base at J; junction bases unmatched: 6. CDR3 nucleotides: TGTGCCAGCAGCTTAGGAGCTAGCGGCCCCCAAGAGACCCAGTACTTC. Protein sequence: CASSLGASGPQETQYF.

V and J are TRBV6-8 and TRBJ2-7, with 8 positions matching TRBD2. V lost 5 bases, J lost 7 bases, and 7 bases stayed unmatched. CDR3 size: 13 residues. Germline V gene data show CDR1 as MNHGY and CDR2 as SAAAGT. Here the CDR3 DNA reads TGTGCCAGCAGTCCCGGGGGGGTCACGGAGCAGTACTTC. Translated, it gives CASSPGGVTEQYF.

V gene TRBV6-8 combines with J gene TRBJ1-6; 7 nucleotides line up with TRBD1. The germline CDR1 and CDR2 sequences are MNHGY and SAAAGT. CDR3 length equals 14 residues. The J segment lost 4 bases and the V segment lost 5 bases, leaving 2 bases of the junction unmatched. The CDR3 region is CASSPGQYNSPLHF. DNA for the CDR3: TGTGCCAGCAGTCCGGGACAGTATAATTCACCCCTCCACTTT.

The chain combines TRBV28 with TRBJ2-5; D might be TRBD1 or TRBD2, each matching 6 bases. V lost 2 bases and J 5 bases, leaving 15 bases between the germline ends. The CDR3 totals 15 residues. Germline V gives CDR1 MDHEN, CDR2 SYDVKM. CDR3 residues: CASSLMGGVGETQYF. The CDR3 DNA is TGTGCCAGCAGTTTAATGGGGGGCGTCGGGGAGACCCAGTACTTC. The complete variable domain, with remaining parts taken from reference TRBV28 and TRBJ2-5, reads DVKVTQSSRYLVKRTGEKVFLECVQDMDHENMFWYRQDPGLGLRLIYFSYDVKMKEKGDIPEGYSVSREKKERFSLILESASTNQTSMYLCASSLMGGVGETQYFGPGTRLLVL.

The chain is built from TRBV30 and TRBJ2-7, with a tentative D call TRBD2 (5 bases). Trimming left V 4 bases short and J 0 bases short, with 10 bases between. This CDR3 region has 13 residues. CDR1 is GTSNPN and CDR2 is SVGIG in the germline V gene (reference sequence). The CDR3 DNA follows: TGTGCCTGGATGGAGGACTCCTCCTACGAGCAGTACTTC. Its protein is CAWMEDSSYEQYF.

In its sample, this clone was seen a few times. The chain is built from TRBV30 and TRBJ2-7; unclear D gene. Deletions cut 0 bases from V and 2 bases from J, with 8 bases between. Per germline, CDR1 GTSNPN and CDR2 SVGIG (reference sequence). The CDR3 runs 13 residues. The CDR3 loop is CAWSVFGAYEQYF. The CDR3 bases are TGTGCCTGGAGTGTTTTCGGCGCCTACGAGCAGTACTTC.

This clone showed up just once. The V call is TRBV11-3, the J call TRBJ2-5; TRBD2 matches at 9 bases. Trimming at V came to 5 bases and at J to 2 bases, leaving 3 bases not matched to a gene. Germline V gives CDR1 SGHNT, CDR2 YENEEA. The CDR3 covers 14 residues. The CDR3 spells CASSRAGGQETQYF. The CDR3, as DNA: TGTGCCAGCAGCAGGGCGGGAGGGCAAGAGACCCAGTACTTC.

V is TRBV11-3 and J is TRBJ1-1, with D tentatively TRBD1 (5 bases). Trimming removed 5 bases at V and 5 bases at J, with 18 bases between. Germline V gene sequence: CDR1 SGHNT, CDR2 YENEEA. This CDR3 spans 15 amino acids. The CDR3 reads CASSPGAGRGTEAFF. CDR3 sequence (DNA): TGTGCCAGCAGCCCTGGGGCAGGGCGGGGGACTGAAGCTTTCTTT.

The rearrangement links TRBV11-3 to TRBJ2-1, with TRBD1 matching over 9 bases. The germline V gene has CDR1 SGHNT and CDR2 YENEEA. V lost 4 bases, J lost 4 bases, and 5 bases stayed unmatched. This CDR3 is 15 amino acids long. The chain's CDR3 is CASSWTGEGYNEQFF. The CDR3 DNA follows: TGTGCCAGCAGCTGGACAGGGGAGGGGTACAATGAGCAGTTCTTC.

V and J are TRBV18 and TRBJ1-3; perhaps TRBD1 as D (5 bases). The CDR3 length is 18 residues. V lost 6 bases, J lost 0 bases, and 21 bases lay in between. The germline V gene encodes CDR1 KGHSH and CDR2 LQKENI. The CDR3 DNA reads as TGTGCCAGCTCCCCCTATAATCGGGGCAGTAACTCTGGAAACACCATATATTTT. Translated, it gives CASSPYNRGSNSGNTIYF.

In regard to this clone: Relative to the germline gene, one junction end is altered; a read error may explain this. The genes are TRBV6-8 and TRBJ2-7; TRBD1 matches 8 bases. Per germline, CDR1 MNHGY and CDR2 SAAAGT. The CDR3 is made up of 13 amino acids. CDR3 in amino acids: CASSAGTGIRLDF. The CDR3 DNA follows: TGTGCCAGCAGTGCCGGGACAGGCATCCGTTTAGACTTC.

This chain joins TRBV19 and TRBJ2-2; TRBD1 matches 10 bases. In germline, CDR1 is LNHDA, CDR2 SQIVND (reference sequence). The CDR3 length is 17 residues. V lost 4 bases and J lost 2; bases outside the gene matches: 7. CDR3 region: CASSKDRGFSNTGELFF. The DNA of the CDR3 is TGTGCCAGTAGTAAGGACAGGGGGTTCTCCAACACCGGGGAGCTGTTTTTT.

This chain joins TRBV11-3 and TRBJ2-7, with TRBD1 matching over 12 bases. CDR1 is SGHNT, CDR2 YENEEA, per germline. This CDR3 is 16 amino acids long. The V and J ends lost 5 bases and 0 bases, in that order; junction bases with no gene match: 5. DNA of the CDR3: TGTGCCAGCAGCATGGGACAGGGGGCGTTCTCCTACGAGCAGTACTTC. This gives the protein CASSMGQGAFSYEQYF.